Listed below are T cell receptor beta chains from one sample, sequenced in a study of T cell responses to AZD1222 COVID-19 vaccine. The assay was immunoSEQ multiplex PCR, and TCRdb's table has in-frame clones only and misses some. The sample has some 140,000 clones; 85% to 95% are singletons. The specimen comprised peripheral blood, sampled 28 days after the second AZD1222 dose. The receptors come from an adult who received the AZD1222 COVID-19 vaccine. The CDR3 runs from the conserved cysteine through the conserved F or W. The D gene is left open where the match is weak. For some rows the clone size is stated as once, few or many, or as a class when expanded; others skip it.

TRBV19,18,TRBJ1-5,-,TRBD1,TGTGCCAGTAGTGTCCTACGGGACAGCTTCAATAGCAATCAGCCCCAGCATTTT,CASSVLRDSFNSNQPQHF
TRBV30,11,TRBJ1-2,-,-,TGTGCCTGGAGTGTGAATTATGGCTACACCTTC,CAWSVNYGYTF
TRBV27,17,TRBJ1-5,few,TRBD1,TGTGCCAGCAGTTCGACCGGGACAGGGTTTAGCAATCAGCCCCAGCATTTT,CASSSTGTGFSNQPQHF
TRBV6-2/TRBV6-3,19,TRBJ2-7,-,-,TGTGCCAGCAGTTACCCGATAAGACCGGGCGGGGGCCTCCTTTACGAGCAGTACTTC,CASSYPIRPGGGLLYEQYF
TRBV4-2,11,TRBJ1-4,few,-,TGTGCCAGCAGCCAAGATGAAAAACTGTTTTTT,CASSQDEKLFF
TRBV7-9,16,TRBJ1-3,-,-,TGTGCCAGCAGCTTAAGTAGCGGAGTGAAGCGAAACACCATATATTTT,CASSLSSGVKRNTIYF
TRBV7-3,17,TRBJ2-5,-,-,TGTGCCAGCAGCTTAAGAGTGGGGCACTCCGCCCAAGAGACCCAGTACTTC,CASSLRVGHSAQETQYF
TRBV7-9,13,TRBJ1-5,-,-,TGTGCCAGCACTCGAGGAAGCAATCAGCCCCAGCATTTT,CASTRGSNQPQHF
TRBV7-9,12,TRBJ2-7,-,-,TGTGCCAGCAGCTCACAGGAGTACGAGCAGTACTTC,CASSSQEYEQYF
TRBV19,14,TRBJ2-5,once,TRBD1,TGTGCCAGTAGTCAGACAGGGAGCCAAGAGACCCAGTACTTC,CASSQTGSQETQYF
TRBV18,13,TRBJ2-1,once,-,TGTGCCAGCTCACCAGACCGCTACAATGAGCAGTTCTTC,CASSPDRYNEQFF
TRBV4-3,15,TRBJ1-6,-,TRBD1,TGCGCCAGCAGCCAAGATAGGGGGCGAGGATCACCCCTCCACTTT,CASSQDRGRGSPLHF
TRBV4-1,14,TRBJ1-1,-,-,TGCGCCAGCAGCCAAAGTGCCATGAACACTGAAGCTTTCTTT,CASSQSAMNTEAFF
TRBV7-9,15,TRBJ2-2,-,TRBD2,TGTGCCAGCAGCTCCGGACTAGCACAAACCGGGGAGCTGTTTTTT,CASSSGLAQTGELFF
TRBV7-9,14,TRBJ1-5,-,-,TGTGCCAGCAGCTTATCCTCAACGGGGCAGCCCCAGCATTTT,CASSLSSTGQPQHF
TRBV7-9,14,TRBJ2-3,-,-,TGTGCCAGCAGCTTCCCCCAGCGGACAGATACGCAGTATTTT,CASSFPQRTDTQYF
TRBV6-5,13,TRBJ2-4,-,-,TGTGCCAGCAGCCTCGGGGAGAAAAACATTCAGTACTTC,CASSLGEKNIQYF
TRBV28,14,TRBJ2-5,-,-,TGTGCCAGCAGTTTAAGGCAGAACCAAGAGACCCAGTACTTC,CASSLRQNQETQYF
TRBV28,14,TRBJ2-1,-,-,TGTGCCAGCAGTTTGGCCGGGGGGCGATATGAGCAGTTCTTC,CASSLAGGRYEQFF
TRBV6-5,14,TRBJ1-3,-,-,TGTGCCAGCCTCGGGTGGAGCTCTGGAAACACCATATATTTT,CASLGWSSGNTIYF
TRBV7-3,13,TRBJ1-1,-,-,TGTGCCAGCAGCCATTCTACGGGCACTGAAGCTTTCTTT,CASSHSTGTEAFF
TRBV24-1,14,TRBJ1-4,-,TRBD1,TGTGCCACCAGTGATCCGGGACAGGGAGAAAAACTGTTTTTT,CATSDPGQGEKLFF
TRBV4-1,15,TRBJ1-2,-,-,TGCGCCAGCAGCCAAGATCGTGGGGGCGGCTATGGCTACACCTTC,CASSQDRGGGYGYTF
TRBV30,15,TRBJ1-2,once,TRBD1,TGTGCCTGGAGTGGCGGGACAGGAACGAACTATGGCTACACCTTC,CAWSGGTGTNYGYTF
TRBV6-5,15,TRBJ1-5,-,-,TGTGCCAGCTCGAACCGCCGGGACAGCAATCAGCCCCAGCATTTT,CASSNRRDSNQPQHF
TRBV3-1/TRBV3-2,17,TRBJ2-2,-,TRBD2,TGTGCCAGCAGCCAAGCCTACACCGGGACTAGGTTGGGGGAGCTGTTTTTT,CASSQAYTGTRLGELFF
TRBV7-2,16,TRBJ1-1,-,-,TGTGCCAGCAGCACCCCCGACGGGACGGTGAACACTGAAGCTTTCTTT,CASSTPDGTVNTEAFF
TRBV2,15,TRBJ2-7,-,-,TGTGCCAGCAGCCTCTCGCAGGGGATTCATCGCGAGCAGTACTTC,CASSLSQGIHREQYF
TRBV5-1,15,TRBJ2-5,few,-,TGCGCCAGCAGCTTGGCGATGGCAGCCCAAGAGACCCAGTACTTC,CASSLAMAAQETQYF
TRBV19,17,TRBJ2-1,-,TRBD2,TGTGCCAGTAGTATAGATCTAGCGGGGGGGGCCTACAATGAGCAGTTCTTC,CASSIDLAGGAYNEQFF